Listed here are 5 T cell receptor beta chains from one sample, sequenced in a study of vaccination effects on CD4 cells after COVID-19. Libraries were prepared by immunoSEQ multiplex PCR; TCRdb keeps only in-frame clonotypes and omits some of them. Of about 32,000 clones in the sample, 65% to 75% were seen once. Expansion with viral peptide pools was applied to antigen-specific CD4+ T cells by the ViraFEST assay prior to sequencing. Culture lasted approximately 10 days before CD4+ T cell isolation. All participants had two doses of either the BNT162b2 or mRNA-1273 vaccine. Their antigens are not known. The sequences come from CD4+ T cells from PBMCs cultured with HCoV-229E spike peptides, collected after COVID-19 vaccination. The receptor set was obtained from a human donor who received a COVID-19 vaccine.

This clone was picked up one time. V gene TRBV27 combines with J gene TRBJ2-3; 12 nucleotides align to TRBD2. From germline, CDR1 is MNHEY and CDR2 SMNVEV (reference sequence). The J segment lost 1 base and the V segment lost 6 bases, leaving 2 bases of the junction unmatched. The CDR3 covers 15 residues. The CDR3 loop is CASRWTSGGTDTQYF. DNA of the CDR3: TGTGCCAGCAGATGGACTAGCGGGGGCACAGATACGCAGTATTTT.

This clone was counted between two and nine times. V and J are TRBV11-2 and TRBJ2-5; D ambiguous. The CDR3 has 15 residues. Germline-derived CDR1 and CDR2 are SGHAT and FQNNGV. V was cut by 1 base and J by 1 base, with 10 bases left in between. CDR3 residues: CASSLGGTTQETQYF. CDR3 nucleotides: TGTGCCAGCAGCTTAGGTGGAACGACCCAAGAGACCCAGTACTTC.

The CDR3 here is CASRRTEETQYF. CDR3 sequence (DNA): TGTGCCAGCAGGAGGACAGAAGAGACCCAGTACTTC. The chain couples TRBV3-1 (or the pseudogene TRBV3-2) to TRBJ2-5; TRBD1 is a possible D gene (6 bases). The germline V gene has CDR1 LGHDT and CDR2 YNNKEL (reference sequence). The CDR3 covers 12 residues. Trimming took 6 bases from V and 3 from J, leaving 8 bases between them.

This clone turned up a few times. V and J are TRBV14 and TRBJ1-1; D remains unclear. V was shortened by 6 bases and J by 0 bases, with 11 bases between the two germline ends. The CDR3 length is 14 residues. The germline gives CDR1 SGHDN, CDR2 FVKESK. The CDR3 spells CASSPYYMNTEAFF. The CDR3 DNA reads as TGTGCCAGCAGTCCATATTACATGAACACTGAAGCTTTCTTT.

This chain links TRBV4-1 with TRBJ2-3, with a tentative D call TRBD1 (6 bases). This CDR3 spans 17 amino acids. CDR1 and CDR2 (germline): MGHRA, YSYEKL. V was shortened by 1 base and J by 1 base, with 15 bases between the two germline ends. Written as DNA, the CDR3 is TGCGCCAGCAGCCAAGTTTTGCCGGACAGCGGCACAGATACGCAGTATTTT. Translating it yields CASSQVLPDSGTDTQYF.